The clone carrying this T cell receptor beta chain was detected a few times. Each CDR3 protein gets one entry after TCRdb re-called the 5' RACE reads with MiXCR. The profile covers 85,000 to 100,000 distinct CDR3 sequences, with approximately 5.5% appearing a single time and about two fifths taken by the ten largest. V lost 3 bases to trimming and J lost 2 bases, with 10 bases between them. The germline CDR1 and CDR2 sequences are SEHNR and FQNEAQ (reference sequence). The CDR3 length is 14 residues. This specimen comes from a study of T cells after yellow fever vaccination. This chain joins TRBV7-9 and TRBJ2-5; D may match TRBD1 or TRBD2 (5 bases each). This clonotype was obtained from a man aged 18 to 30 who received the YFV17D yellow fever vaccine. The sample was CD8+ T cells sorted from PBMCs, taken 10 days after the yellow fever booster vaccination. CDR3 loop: CASSFQGPQETQYF. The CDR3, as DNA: TGTGCCAGCAGCTTTCAGGGACCTCAAGAGACCCAGTACTTC.